These 21 T cell receptor beta chains originate from one sample sequenced in a study of CD8+ T cells in alopecia areata. Sequencing templates came from extracted RNA that was reverse transcribed into cDNA. Sequencing was performed with immunoSEQ multiplex PCR; in TCRdb, only in-frame clones are kept and a portion is missing. The sample comprises 98,000 or so clones, under 60% of which are singletons, and roughly 25% rests with the top ten. The source material was NKG2D-low CD8+ T cells sorted from blood. Receptors originate from a human donor with alopecia areata.

The V call is TRBV7-8, the J call TRBJ2-3; TRBD2 agrees at 12 bases. CDR1 and CDR2 from the germline V gene are SGHVS and FQNEAQ. After removal of 4 bases from V and 6 bases from J, the junction contained 5 bases not matched to a gene. CDR3 length equals 15 residues. The CDR3 here is CASSSLAGGVDTQYF. CDR3 nucleotides: TGTGCCAGCAGCTCACTAGCGGGAGGTGTGGATACGCAGTATTTT.

This clone has a handful of counts. V is TRBV4-1 and J is TRBJ1-1, with TRBD1 matching over 7 bases. Germline CDR1 and CDR2: MGHRA and YSYEKL. V trimming: 4 bases; J trimming: 0 bases; junction bases outside the gene matches: 5. The CDR3 totals 15 residues. In DNA, the CDR3 is TGCGCCAGCAGCCCAGACAGGGACATGAACACTGAAGCTTTCTTT. The encoded protein is CASSPDRDMNTEAFF.

The count of this clone is one. This rearrangement joins TRBV5-6 to TRBJ2-2, with D unresolved. The V gene's germline CDR1 is SGHDT and CDR2 YYEEEE. V lost 4 bases to trimming and J lost 7 bases, with 8 bases between them. The CDR3 has 12 residues. This CDR3 reads CASSEFHGELFF. In DNA, the CDR3 is TGTGCCAGCAGCGAATTCCACGGGGAGCTGTTTTTT.

The rearrangement uses TRBV2 and TRBJ2-3; 8 positions match TRBD1. This CDR3 region has 16 residues. J gave up 2 bases and V 6 bases, and 10 bases lay outside the gene matches. The germline CDR1 and CDR2 sequences are SNHLY and FYNNEI. The CDR3 sequence: CASSSPGQAATDTQYF. The CDR3 DNA sequence: TGTGCCAGCAGCTCACCGGGACAGGCCGCCACAGATACGCAGTATTTT.

The rearrangement uses TRBV28 and TRBJ2-7, with 7 bases matching TRBD1. The length of the CDR3 is 14 residues. CDR1 and CDR2 from the germline V gene are MDHEN and SYDVKM. Unmatched junction bases numbered 4, after V lost 5 bases and J lost 0 bases. The CDR3 DNA is TGTGCCAGCAGTCAGGGGGTTAGCTCCTACGAGCAGTACTTC. It codes for CASSQGVSSYEQYF.

This clone has just a few counts. Given a far larger clone just one base away, this is likely a sequencing read error. This CDR3 is also generated by other DNA sequences in the sample. This chain links TRBV15 with TRBJ2-1; 10 positions match TRBD2. Germline-derived CDR1 and CDR2 are LNHNV and YYDKDF (reference sequence). This CDR3 region has 13 residues. The CDR3 protein is CATSSLAGEEQFF. CDR3 nucleotides: TGTGCCACGAGCAGTCTAGCGGGAGAGGAGCAGTTCTTC.

J is TRBJ1-1 and V is TRBV28; D is ambiguous. From germline, CDR1 is MDHEN and CDR2 SYDVKM. The length of the CDR3 is 14 residues. This CDR3 is CASTWESMNTEAFF. In DNA, the CDR3 is TGTGCTTCGACGTGGGAATCCATGAACACTGAAGCTTTCTTT.

V gene TRBV27 combines with J gene TRBJ1-2; no clear D. CDR1 is MNHEY and CDR2 is SMNVEV in the germline V gene (reference sequence). V lost 6 bases and J lost 4, with 18 bases in between. CDR3 size: 15 residues. This CDR3 reads CASSASRSLGYGYTF. Written as DNA, the CDR3 is TGTGCCAGCAGCGCTTCGCGGTCCCTGGGCTATGGCTACACCTTC.

This clone turned up a few times. The genes are TRBV6-1 and TRBJ2-2; 8 nucleotides match TRBD1. The length of the CDR3 is 14 residues. V gave up 8 bases and J gave up 6 bases; unmatched junction bases: 8. Germline V lookup: CDR1 MNHNS, CDR2 SASEGT. CDR3 in DNA: TGTGCCAGCCCTGGCAGGGGGCTAGCCGGGGAGCTGTTTTTT. Translated: CASPGRGLAGELFF.

The CDR3 nucleotides read TGTGCCATCAGTGTCTGGGCTTTGGCCTCCTACGAGCAGTACTTC. Amino acids: CAISVWALASYEQYF. This sequence joins TRBV10-3 and TRBJ2-7; D call uncertain. Trimming cost V 4 bases and J 0 bases, with 13 bases left between them. The CDR3 is 15 residues long. The germline V gene encodes CDR1 ENHRY and CDR2 SYGVKD.

The gene calls are TRBV4-2 and TRBJ2-2, with TRBD2 matching over 8 bases. CDR3 size: 18 residues. J gave up 1 base and V 4 bases, and 11 bases lay outside the gene matches. From germline, CDR1 is LGHNA and CDR2 YNFKEQ. The CDR3 DNA is TGTGCCAGCAGCCCCCTAGCGGGCCTGCCGCTGAACACCGGGGAGCTGTTTTTT. Its protein product is CASSPLAGLPLNTGELFF.

For this clone: Germline is not matched at one junction end, which may reflect a read error. CDR3 sequence reads: CAISESETQYF. CDR3 sequence (DNA): TGTGCCATCAGCGAGTCGGAGACCCAGTACTTC. V and J are TRBV10-3 and TRBJ2-5; D is undetermined. Germline lookup yields CDR1 ENHRY and CDR2 SYGVKD. There are 11 residues in the CDR3.

The V and J genes are TRBV5-1 and TRBJ1-2; no clear D gene. Germline-derived CDR1 and CDR2 are SGHRS and YFSETQ. CDR3 length: 11 residues. Trimming left V 0 bases short and J 10 bases short, with 7 bases between. The CDR3 here is CASSLVDFYTF. CDR3 nucleotide sequence: TGCGCCAGCAGCTTGGTCGACTTCTACACCTTC.

The rearrangement uses TRBV6-5 and TRBJ2-7; 9 bases line up with TRBD2. The CDR3 spans 15 residues. The V gene's germline CDR1 is MNHEY and CDR2 SVGAGI. The junction had 6 bases not matched to a gene; V was cut back by 4 bases and J by 2 bases. This CDR3 is CASSWASGETYEQYF. CDR3 DNA sequence: TGTGCCAGCAGTTGGGCTAGCGGGGAGACCTACGAGCAGTACTTC.

This chain uses TRBV9 with TRBJ1-2; D gene unclear. Looked up from germline, CDR1 is SGDLS and CDR2 is YYNGEE. This CDR3 is 14 amino acids long. V was cut by 0 bases and J by 4 bases, with 10 bases left in between. The CDR3 bases are TGTGCCAGCAGCGTAGTCGATGGGTCCTATGGCTACACCTTC. Its protein product is CASSVVDGSYGYTF.

Only a few counts were recorded for this clone. The V and J genes are TRBV14 and TRBJ2-2; D gene ambiguous. The germline V gene has CDR1 SGHDN and CDR2 FVKESK. This CDR3 is 12 amino acids long. V gave up 1 base and J gave up 11 bases, with 8 bases separating them. CDR3 in amino acids: CASSQGPFELFF. The CDR3 DNA reads TGTGCCAGCAGCCAAGGCCCGTTTGAGCTGTTTTTT.

This clone has only a few counts. The V and J genes are TRBV7-9 and TRBJ2-7, with 7 bases identical to TRBD2. V shed 1 base and J 1 base; nucleotides not matched to a gene: 4. This CDR3 has 15 amino acids. Germline assignment: CDR1 SEHNR and CDR2 FQNEAQ (reference sequence). The CDR3 region has the DNA TGTGCCAGCAGCTTAGTGGCGGGGGATTCCTACGAGCAGTACTTC. Its translation: CASSLVAGDSYEQYF.

This chain uses TRBV27 with TRBJ2-1; D is unresolved. From germline, CDR1 is MNHEY and CDR2 SMNVEV (reference sequence). Deletions cut 5 bases from V and 8 bases from J, with 16 bases between. The CDR3 is 14 amino acids. In nucleotides, the CDR3 is TGTGCCAGCAGTACATCTATCCCGGTGGATGAGCAGTTCTTC. Translating it yields CASSTSIPVDEQFF.

This chain joins TRBV9 and TRBJ2-3; TRBD1 is a possible D gene (5 bases). This CDR3 contains 15 residues. Between the trimmed V and J ends, which lost 4 bases and 5 bases, there was a span of 17 bases. CDR1 SGDLS and CDR2 YYNGEE come from the germline V gene. The CDR3 sequence: CASSPTGSTGDTQYF. CDR3 nucleotide sequence: TGTGCCAGCAGCCCTACAGGATCTACGGGAGATACGCAGTATTTT. Full variable domain (remainder filled in from reference TRBV9 and TRBJ2-3): DSGVTQTPKHLITATGQRVTLRCSPRSGDLSVYWYQQSLDQGLQFLIQYYNGEERAKGNILERFSAQQFPDLHSELNLSSLELGDSALYFCASSPTGSTGDTQYFGPGTRLTVL.

This chain uses TRBV4-1 with TRBJ2-5; no definite D call. The germline CDR1 and CDR2 sequences are MGHRA and YSYEKL. CDR3 length: 14 residues. Trimming stripped 3 bases from V and 5 bases from J, with 13 bases between. The CDR3 nucleotides read TGCGCCAGCAGCCAGAGACTGGGATGGGAGACCCAGTACTTC. This gives the protein CASSQRLGWETQYF.

Written as DNA, the CDR3 is TGTGCCAGCAGTCAAACTCCGGTCAGGCGGACCGGGGAGCTGTTTTTT. The encoded protein is CASSQTPVRRTGELFF. The chain carries TRBV7-6 and TRBJ2-2, with unresolved D. Germline V gene data show CDR1 as SGHVS and CDR2 as FNYEAQ. The CDR3 covers 16 residues. With 6 bases removed from V and 5 bases from J, the gap between germline ends came to 19 bases.